A selection of T cell receptor beta chains follows, all from one sample in a study of blood T cell repertoires in COVID-19. Sequencing used immunoSEQ multiplex PCR; TCRdb keeps in-frame clones, though not all of them. The table records nearly 350,000 clones, more than 70% of them present only once. The sample consisted of peripheral blood. These receptors all stem from a young man with active or convalescent COVID-19. The CDR3 runs from the conserved cysteine through the conserved F or W. A D gene is named only where the DNA matches it firmly. The size field is filled for only some rows; it gives once, few, many or a size class.

v_call: TRBV12-3/TRBV12-4
clone_size: .
d_call: TRBD2
j_call: TRBJ2-7
cdr3_aa: CASSLSGGSEQYF
cdr3_nt: TGTGCCAGCAGTTTATCGGGGGGGAGCGAGCAGTACTTC

v_call: TRBV4-1
clone_size: .
d_call: .
j_call: TRBJ1-4
cdr3_aa: CASSREKLFF
cdr3_nt: TGCGCCAGCTCCCGGGAAAAACTGTTTTTT

v_call: TRBV4-3
clone_size: .
d_call: TRBD2
j_call: TRBJ2-7
cdr3_aa: CASSQDLAGGAYEQYF
cdr3_nt: TGCGCCAGCAGCCAAGACTTAGCGGGGGGGGCCTACGAGCAGTACTTC

v_call: TRBV6-2/TRBV6-3
clone_size: .
d_call: .
j_call: TRBJ2-4
cdr3_aa: CASNPTPPDIQYF
cdr3_nt: TGTGCCAGCAACCCGACTCCCCCGGACATTCAGTACTTC

v_call: TRBV6-6
clone_size: once
d_call: TRBD2
j_call: TRBJ2-7
cdr3_aa: CAVGGASYEQYF
cdr3_nt: TGTGCCGTCGGGGGGGCTTCCTACGAGCAGTACTTC

v_call: TRBV7-9
clone_size: .
d_call: TRBD1
j_call: TRBJ2-2
cdr3_aa: CASMQGAGELFF
cdr3_nt: TGTGCCAGTATGCAGGGGGCCGGGGAGCTGTTTTTT

v_call: TRBV30
clone_size: .
d_call: TRBD1
j_call: TRBJ2-5
cdr3_aa: CAWSTRDRELYF
cdr3_nt: TGTGCCTGGAGTACCCGGGACAGGGAGTTGTACTTC

v_call: TRBV9
clone_size: .
d_call: .
j_call: TRBJ2-1
cdr3_aa: CASSVDGGSSYNEQFF
cdr3_nt: TGTGCCAGCAGCGTAGATGGGGGGAGCTCCTACAATGAGCAGTTCTTC

v_call: TRBV7-2
clone_size: .
d_call: .
j_call: TRBJ2-3
cdr3_aa: CASSPSGQGGDTQYF
cdr3_nt: TGTGCCAGCAGCCCATCGGGGCAGGGAGGCGATACGCAGTATTTT

v_call: TRBV15
clone_size: .
d_call: .
j_call: TRBJ1-1
cdr3_aa: CATSLLETEAFF
cdr3_nt: TGTGCCACCAGCCTGTTGGAGACTGAAGCTTTCTTT

v_call: TRBV2
clone_size: .
d_call: .
j_call: TRBJ1-4
cdr3_aa: CASSWTWTSQDEKLFF
cdr3_nt: TGTGCCAGCAGTTGGACTTGGACGTCCCAGGATGAAAAACTGTTTTTT

v_call: TRBV28
clone_size: .
d_call: TRBD2
j_call: TRBJ2-7
cdr3_aa: CASSFGGVNYYEQYF
cdr3_nt: TGTGCCAGCAGTTTCGGGGGGGTTAATTATTACGAGCAGTACTTC

v_call: TRBV6-1
clone_size: .
d_call: .
j_call: TRBJ1-2
cdr3_aa: CASSEIGGDGYTF
cdr3_nt: TGTGCCAGCAGTGAAATTGGGGGCGATGGCTACACCTTC

v_call: TRBV19
clone_size: .
d_call: .
j_call: TRBJ2-3
cdr3_aa: CASRARGAPSYTDTQYF
cdr3_nt: TGTGCCAGTAGGGCACGGGGGGCCCCTTCATACACAGATACGCAGTATTTT

v_call: TRBV3-1/TRBV3-2
clone_size: .
d_call: .
j_call: TRBJ2-2
cdr3_aa: CASSQGAFYTGELFF
cdr3_nt: TGTGCCAGCAGCCAAGGAGCGTTCTACACCGGGGAGCTGTTTTTT

v_call: TRBV24-1
clone_size: .
d_call: .
j_call: TRBJ1-4
cdr3_aa: CATSEGGVNEKLFF
cdr3_nt: TGTGCCACCAGTGAGGGGGGGGTCAATGAAAAACTGTTTTTT

v_call: TRBV24-1
clone_size: .
d_call: .
j_call: TRBJ2-5
cdr3_aa: CATSDTGARETQYF
cdr3_nt: TGTGCCACCAGTGATACGGGAGCGCGGGAGACCCAGTACTTC

v_call: TRBV27
clone_size: few
d_call: TRBD2
j_call: TRBJ2-1
cdr3_aa: CASRGRGGHYNEQFF
cdr3_nt: TGTGCCAGCAGGGGACGGGGGGGACACTACAATGAGCAGTTCTTC

v_call: TRBV5-1
clone_size: .
d_call: .
j_call: TRBJ2-3
cdr3_aa: CASSLAAGGGTDTQYF
cdr3_nt: TGCGCCAGCAGCTTGGCGGCCGGAGGAGGCACAGATACGCAGTATTTT

v_call: TRBV7-2
clone_size: .
d_call: .
j_call: TRBJ2-2
cdr3_aa: CASSSFAEKIRGELFF
cdr3_nt: TGTGCCAGCAGCTCCTTCGCGGAGAAAATTCGCGGGGAGCTGTTTTTT

v_call: TRBV30
clone_size: few
d_call: .
j_call: TRBJ1-1
cdr3_aa: CAWSAGVANTEAFF
cdr3_nt: TGTGCCTGGTCCGCGGGGGTCGCGAACACTGAAGCTTTCTTT

v_call: TRBV7-9
clone_size: .
d_call: TRBD2
j_call: TRBJ2-1
cdr3_aa: CASSRGLAGVAEQFF
cdr3_nt: TGTGCCAGCAGCCGGGGACTAGCGGGAGTCGCTGAGCAGTTCTTC

v_call: TRBV9
clone_size: .
d_call: .
j_call: TRBJ1-6
cdr3_aa: CASSVEGIYSPLHF
cdr3_nt: TGTGCCAGCAGCGTAGAGGGGATCTATTCACCCCTCCACTTT

v_call: TRBV6-5
clone_size: .
d_call: TRBD2
j_call: TRBJ2-3
cdr3_aa: CASSPYAGGTDTQYF
cdr3_nt: TGTGCCAGCAGCCCCTATGCGGGGGGCACAGATACGCAGTATTTT

v_call: TRBV5-1
clone_size: .
d_call: TRBD2
j_call: TRBJ2-7
cdr3_aa: CASSSGLAVSYEQYF
cdr3_nt: TGCGCCAGCAGCAGCGGACTAGCGGTTTCCTACGAGCAGTACTTC

v_call: TRBV19
clone_size: .
d_call: .
j_call: TRBJ1-6
cdr3_aa: CASSKSANSPLHF
cdr3_nt: TGTGCCAGTAGTAAGAGTGCTAATTCACCCCTCCACTTT

v_call: TRBV28
clone_size: .
d_call: .
j_call: TRBJ1-4
cdr3_aa: CASKEGGGTNEKLFF
cdr3_nt: TGTGCCAGCAAGGAGGGAGGGGGAACTAATGAAAAACTGTTTTTT

v_call: TRBV10-3
clone_size: .
d_call: .
j_call: TRBJ1-2
cdr3_aa: CAIRAGTIENGYTF
cdr3_nt: TGTGCCATCAGGGCCGGGACAATAGAGAATGGCTACACCTTC

v_call: TRBV29-1
clone_size: .
d_call: .
j_call: TRBJ1-3
cdr3_aa: CSAGAGANSGNTIYF
cdr3_nt: TGCAGCGCCGGCGCAGGGGCCAACTCTGGAAACACCATATATTTT

v_call: TRBV10-3
clone_size: few
d_call: TRBD2
j_call: TRBJ2-3
cdr3_aa: CAIRLAGRTDTQYF
cdr3_nt: TGTGCCATCAGACTAGCGGGGCGAACAGATACGCAGTATTTT

v_call: TRBV5-8
clone_size: once
d_call: TRBD2
j_call: TRBJ2-5
cdr3_aa: CASSHTGTSSETQYF
cdr3_nt: TGTGCCAGCAGCCATACCGGGACTAGTTCCGAGACCCAGTACTTC

v_call: TRBV7-2
clone_size: .
d_call: TRBD2
j_call: TRBJ2-5
cdr3_aa: CASSLVGGTNRETQYF
cdr3_nt: TGTGCCAGCAGCTTAGTGGGGGGGACGAACCGAGAGACCCAGTACTTC

v_call: TRBV19
clone_size: .
d_call: .
j_call: TRBJ2-1
cdr3_aa: CASSILYNEQFF
cdr3_nt: TGTGCCAGTAGTATCTTGTACAATGAGCAGTTCTTC

v_call: TRBV6-6
clone_size: .
d_call: .
j_call: TRBJ2-7
cdr3_aa: CASSYGQDEQYF
cdr3_nt: TGTGCCAGCAGTTACGGGCAGGATGAGCAGTACTTC

v_call: TRBV6-2/TRBV6-3
clone_size: once
d_call: TRBD2
j_call: TRBJ2-7
cdr3_aa: CASSPTSGGAYEQYF
cdr3_nt: TGTGCCAGCAGCCCTACTAGCGGGGGCGCCTACGAGCAGTACTTC

v_call: TRBV11-2
clone_size: .
d_call: .
j_call: TRBJ1-1
cdr3_aa: CASSFSNTEAFF
cdr3_nt: TGTGCCAGCAGCTTCTCCAACACTGAAGCTTTCTTT

v_call: TRBV3-1/TRBV3-2
clone_size: .
d_call: .
j_call: TRBJ1-5
cdr3_aa: CASSQVEEYSNQPQHF
cdr3_nt: TGTGCCAGCAGCCAAGTAGAGGAATATAGCAATCAGCCCCAGCATTTT

v_call: TRBV21-1
clone_size: few
d_call: .
j_call: TRBJ2-7
cdr3_aa: CASNRGGSYEQYF
cdr3_nt: TGTGCCAGCAATAGGGGAGGCTCCTACGAGCAGTACTTC

v_call: TRBV3-1/TRBV3-2
clone_size: .
d_call: TRBD2
j_call: TRBJ2-7
cdr3_aa: CASSPVGGGLNYEQYF
cdr3_nt: TGTGCCAGCAGCCCCGTCGGCGGGGGGCTTAACTACGAGCAGTACTTC

v_call: TRBV4-1
clone_size: few
d_call: .
j_call: TRBJ1-3
cdr3_aa: CASSQDQSGNTIYF
cdr3_nt: TGCGCCAGCAGCCAAGATCAGTCTGGAAACACCATATATTTT

v_call: TRBV28
clone_size: many
d_call: TRBD2
j_call: TRBJ2-1
cdr3_aa: CASSPLAGVQNLVNEQFF
cdr3_nt: TGTGCCAGCAGCCCCCTAGCGGGAGTTCAAAATTTGGTCAATGAGCAGTTCTTC

v_call: TRBV7-3
clone_size: .
d_call: .
j_call: TRBJ2-7
cdr3_aa: CASSLGGGLSEQYF
cdr3_nt: TGTGCCAGCAGCTTAGGGGGCGGGCTAAGCGAGCAGTACTTC

v_call: TRBV7-2
clone_size: .
d_call: TRBD2
j_call: TRBJ2-5
cdr3_aa: CASSALGTSGGVETQYF
cdr3_nt: TGTGCCAGCAGCGCCTTGGGGACTAGCGGGGGGGTGGAGACCCAGTACTTC